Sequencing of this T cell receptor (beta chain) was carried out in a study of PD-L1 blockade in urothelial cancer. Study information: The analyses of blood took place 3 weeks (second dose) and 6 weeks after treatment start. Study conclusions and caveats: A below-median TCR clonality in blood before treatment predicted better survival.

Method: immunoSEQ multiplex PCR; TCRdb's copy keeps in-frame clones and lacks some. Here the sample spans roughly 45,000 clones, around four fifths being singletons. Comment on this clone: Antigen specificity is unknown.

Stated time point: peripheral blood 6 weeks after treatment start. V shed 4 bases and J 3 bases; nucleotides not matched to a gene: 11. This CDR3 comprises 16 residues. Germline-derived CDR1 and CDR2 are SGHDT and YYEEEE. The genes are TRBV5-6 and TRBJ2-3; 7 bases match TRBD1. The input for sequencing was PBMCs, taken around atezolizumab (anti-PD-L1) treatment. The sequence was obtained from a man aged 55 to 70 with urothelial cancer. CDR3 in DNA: TGTGCCAGCAGCCCGTCGACAGGGTCTGTGACAGATACGCAGTATTTT. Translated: CASSPSTGSVTDTQYF.